The 4 T cell receptor beta chains below come from one sample, sequenced in a study of blood T cell repertoires in COVID-19. TCRdb's copy holds only in-frame clones and misses some; the assay was immunoSEQ multiplex PCR. The data hold about 300,000 clones, with approximately 90% observed a single time. The sample taken for sequencing was peripheral blood. Receptors originate from a woman aged 50 to 60 with COVID-19, enrolled during active disease.

V usage is TRBV6-5 and J usage is TRBJ1-5; no definite D call. The CDR3 is 12 residues long. Germline CDR1 and CDR2: MNHEY and SVGAGI. V gave up 6 bases and J gave up 5 bases, with 8 bases separating them. The CDR3 reads CASRESYQPQHF. In DNA form, the CDR3 reads TGTGCCAGCAGGGAGAGTTATCAGCCCCAGCATTTT.

The CDR3 nucleotides read TGTGCCAGCAGCTTACTAGCGGGAGGCAACGAGCAGTACTTC. The encoded protein is CASSLLAGGNEQYF. The V and J genes are TRBV5-6 and TRBJ2-7, with TRBD2 matching over 12 bases. The CDR3 is made up of 14 amino acids. CDR1 is SGHDT, CDR2 YYEEEE, per germline. Unmatched junction bases numbered 2, after V lost 2 bases and J lost 5 bases. The full variable domain, its missing parts supplied by reference TRBV5-6 and TRBJ2-7, is DAGVTQSPTHLIKTRGQQVTLRCSPKSGHDTVSWYQQALGQGPQFIFQYYEEEERQRGNFPDRFSGHQFPNYSSELNVNALLLGDSALYLCASSLLAGGNEQYFGPGTRLTVT.

CDR3 amino acids: CASSQGLMSQHYGYTF. The CDR3 DNA follows: TGTGCCAGCAGCCAAGGTCTTATGTCACAACACTATGGCTACACCTTC. The rearrangement joins TRBV3-1 (or the pseudogene TRBV3-2) to TRBJ1-2, with D uncertain. This CDR3 contains 16 residues. Trimming shortened V by 1 base and J by 3 bases, and 15 bases separated the two germline ends. Germline V gives CDR1 LGHDT, CDR2 YNNKEL (reference sequence).

J is TRBJ1-2 and V is TRBV24-1, with 12 bases lining up with TRBD1. CDR3 length: 15 amino acids. The germline gives CDR1 KGHDR, CDR2 SFDVKD. V dropped 4 bases and J dropped 9; count of bases not matched to a gene: 8. The CDR3 protein is CATSDPGQGANSYTF. The CDR3 nucleotides are TGTGCCACCAGTGACCCGGGACAGGGGGCTAATAGCTACACCTTC.